The clone carrying this T cell receptor beta chain was counted once. This sample is part of a study of blood T cell repertoires in COVID-19. Per germline, CDR1 MNHEY and CDR2 SVGEGT. The CDR3 runs 16 residues. The V segment lost 0 bases and the J segment 5 bases; nucleotides outside the gene matches: 7. Everyone who took part was 18 to 89 years old, and they came from about two dozen US areas. The authors' processing: Estimated nucleated cell counts came from reference gene primer amplification. Libraries were prepared by immunoSEQ multiplex PCR; TCRdb keeps only in-frame clonotypes and omits some of them. Clonal size and the V and J genes are those of that table, whereas D and trimming came from the DNA. The sample lists approximately 250,000 clones, around 89% seen once, with approximately 3.7% in the top ten.

Sequenced sample: PBMCs or T cells enriched from blood (not recorded which). This chain uses TRBV6-2 or TRBV6-3 with TRBJ1-1; 9 nucleotides line up with TRBD1. This TCR derives from a woman between 25 and 40 years old who had recovered from COVID-19. CDR3 protein: CASSYSPGTGITEAFF. The DNA of the CDR3 is TGTGCCAGCAGTTACTCCCCCGGGACAGGGATTACTGAAGCTTTCTTT.